This T cell receptor (beta chain) is drawn from a study of cytomegalovirus exposure and HLA in healthy donors. General study findings and limits: Per a prior analysis, the majority of TCR beta V segments were productive roughly 90% or roughly 30% of the time. When a later analysis compared HLA-associated TCR beta chains with equally common others, the HLA-associated chains turned out to be more clonally expanded and to have lower generation probabilities. Diagnosis of cytomegalovirus status made by the classifier reportedly showed high specificity and sensitivity.

As regards this clone: Its target is not known.

With 60 Vbeta and 13 Jbeta primers, the PCR was carried out. Assay: immunoSEQ multiplex PCR; the TCRdb copy retains only in-frame clones and omits some. The table has around 130,000 clones, about 71% seen once. Sequencing was performed on PBMCs. This receptor was obtained from a woman aged 60-75 years in good health and CMV-seropositive.

The CDR3 reads CASSPGTGGILGYNEQFF. The CDR3 coding sequence is TGCGCCAGCAGTCCCGGGACAGGGGGCATCCTTGGATACAATGAGCAGTTCTTC. The chain recombines TRBV5-1 with TRBJ2-1; 12 nucleotides align to TRBD1. V trimming: 5 bases; J trimming: 4 bases; junction bases outside the gene matches: 13. The CDR3 spans 18 residues. Germline values: CDR1 SGHRS, CDR2 YFSETQ.